These 16 T cell receptor beta chains originate from one sample sequenced in a study of T cell changes during pregnancy in multiple sclerosis. Generated by immunoSEQ multiplex PCR, the TCRdb table keeps only in-frame clones and is missing some. The repertoire has about 38,000 clones, almost 90% of them found once; the top ten carry about 0.6%. The specimen comprised CD4+ T cells from peripheral blood mononuclear cells, sampled in the second trimester of pregnancy. The receptors originated from a female donor with multiple sclerosis, enrolled in a pregnancy study.

The genes are TRBV7-2 and TRBJ1-4, with 10 positions matching TRBD1. This CDR3 contains 18 residues. V shed 4 bases, J shed 7 bases, and the junction held 15 bases outside the gene matches. CDR1 and CDR2 from the germline V gene are SGHTA and FQGNSA. Written as DNA, the CDR3 is TGTGCCAGCAGCTCCGGCGGGACAGGGGTGTGGAGAGGTGAAAAACTGTTTTTT. Translation gives CASSSGGTGVWRGEKLFF.

The gene calls are TRBV9 and TRBJ2-4; 7 positions match TRBD2. The CDR3 loop spans 13 amino acids. J was trimmed by 6 bases and V by 7 bases; bases with no gene match: 7. Germline V gives CDR1 SGDLS, CDR2 YYNGEE. The CDR3 is CASSRAGANIQYF. For the CDR3, the DNA is TGTGCCAGCTCTCGGGCGGGAGCAAACATTCAGTACTTC.

The chain couples TRBV2 to TRBJ2-1, with a possible D match to TRBD2 (6 bases). Germline CDR1 and CDR2: SNHLY and FYNNEI. V shed 9 bases and J shed 4 bases, with 16 bases lying between them. This CDR3 spans 14 amino acids. This CDR3 reads CASGKGLIYNEQFF. CDR3 nucleotide sequence: TGTGCCAGTGGGAAAGGACTAATATACAATGAGCAGTTCTTC. The complete variable domain, with remaining parts taken from reference TRBV2 and TRBJ2-1, reads EPEVTQTPSHQVTQMGQEVILRCVPISNHLYFYWYRQILGQKVEFLVSFYNNEISEKSEIFDDQFSVERPDGSNFTLKIRSTKLEDSAMYFCASGKGLIYNEQFFGPGTRLTVL.

The chain joins TRBV5-1 to TRBJ2-5; 9 bases match TRBD1. V gave up 2 bases and J gave up 2 bases; unmatched junction bases: 7. Germline CDR1 SGHRS, CDR2 YFSETQ. The CDR3 is made up of 16 amino acids. The CDR3 loop reads CASSLPTTGGQETQYF. The CDR3 DNA follows: TGCGCCAGCAGCTTACCCACGACAGGGGGGCAAGAGACCCAGTACTTC.

The chain combines TRBV19 with TRBJ2-7; perhaps TRBD1 as D (6 bases). V lost 10 bases and J 6 bases, leaving 16 bases between the germline ends. Germline V gene sequence: CDR1 LNHDA, CDR2 SQIVND (reference sequence). CDR3 length equals 12 residues. CDR3 DNA: TGTGCCACCCTAGGACAGACGGGCGAGCAGTACTTC. Encoded protein: CATLGQTGEQYF.

This sequence joins TRBV6-6 and TRBJ1-1; no definite D call. The CDR3 runs to 12 residues. Germline V gives CDR1 MNHNY, CDR2 SVGAGI (reference sequence). Trimming shortened V by 8 bases and J by 3 bases, and 10 bases separated the two germline ends. The CDR3 nucleotides read TGTGCCAGCGCGGCGGGTCACACTGAAGCTTTCTTT. Residues: CASAAGHTEAFF.

The chain carries TRBV6-6 and TRBJ1-5; weak D call: TRBD1 (5 bases). The germline CDR1 and CDR2 sequences are MNHNY and SVGAGI (reference sequence). V lost 3 bases and J 6 bases, leaving 18 bases between the germline ends. The CDR3 has 16 amino acids. The CDR3 bases are TGTGCCAGCAGTTATTCGGCAGGGACTTTGGTTCAGCCCCAGCATTTT. Amino acids: CASSYSAGTLVQPQHF.

The chain links TRBV2 to TRBJ2-1, with D possibly TRBD2 on 5 matching bases. The CDR3 length is 14 residues. Germline V gene data show CDR1 as SNHLY and CDR2 as FYNNEI. Trimming took 4 bases from V and 4 from J, leaving 11 bases between them. The CDR3 spells CASSGLAAYNEQFF. The CDR3 DNA reads as TGTGCCAGCAGTGGTCTAGCTGCGTACAATGAGCAGTTCTTC.

This clone appeared a single time. The chain recombines TRBV7-6 with TRBJ2-1; 11 nucleotides line up with TRBD1. Germline trimming cut 0 bases from V and 9 bases from J; bases unmatched to any gene: 10. The V gene's germline CDR1 is SGHVS and CDR2 FNYEAQ. CDR3 length: 17 residues. The CDR3 region is CASSLARGQGAGIEQFF. CDR3 DNA sequence: TGTGCCAGCAGCTTAGCGCGAGGACAGGGGGCGGGAATTGAGCAGTTCTTC.

This rearrangement joins TRBV6-6 to TRBJ2-2, with 11 bases matching TRBD2. The CDR3 has 15 residues. The trim removed 2 bases at V and 7 bases at J, leaving 3 bases unmatched. Germline-derived CDR1 and CDR2 are MNHNY and SVGAGI (reference sequence). CDR3 region: CASSYTSGSVGELFF. DNA for the CDR3: TGTGCCAGCAGTTACACTAGCGGGAGTGTCGGGGAGCTGTTTTTT.

This chain connects TRBV7-2 to TRBJ1-5; D gene ambiguous. Trimming left V 6 bases short and J 2 bases short, with 11 bases between. Germline-derived CDR1 and CDR2 are SGHTA and FQGNSA. This CDR3 spans 14 amino acids. In DNA, the CDR3 is TGTGCCAGCAGTATGACACTTCGCAATCAGCCCCAGCATTTT. Translating it yields CASSMTLRNQPQHF.

The chain employs TRBV27 and TRBJ2-5; D is unclear. CDR3 length: 12 amino acids. Between the trimmed V and J ends, which lost 5 bases and 5 bases, there was a span of 9 bases. CDR1 is MNHEY, CDR2 SMNVEV, per germline (reference sequence). The CDR3 here is CASSSPPETQYF. CDR3 in DNA: TGTGCCAGCAGTAGCCCCCCCGAGACCCAGTACTTC.

The CDR3 DNA follows: TGCGCCAGCAGCGAATTCCGAGGGGGCCCCAGGACAGATACGCAGTATTTT. Amino acids: CASSEFRGGPRTDTQYF. This chain uses TRBV5-1 with TRBJ2-3; TRBD1 aligns across 7 bases. Germline values: CDR1 SGHRS, CDR2 YFSETQ. The CDR3 is 17 residues long. V lost 4 bases and J lost 3; bases outside the gene matches: 14.

The chain joins TRBV19 to TRBJ2-3; D may be TRBD1 (5 bases). The germline V gene has CDR1 LNHDA and CDR2 SQIVND (reference sequence). This CDR3 comprises 15 residues. Trimming took 6 bases from V and 2 from J, leaving 15 bases between them. CDR3 residues: CASRGLRKTTDTQYF. The CDR3 region has the DNA TGTGCCAGTAGGGGGCTGCGTAAAACCACAGATACGCAGTATTTT.

The CDR3 here is CASSPRGGTGEQYF. CDR3 bases: TGCGCCAGCAGCCCCCGGGGAGGGACAGGAGAGCAGTACTTC. The chain uses TRBV5-1 and TRBJ2-7; tentative D call: TRBD1 (8 bases). From germline, CDR1 is SGHRS and CDR2 YFSETQ. The CDR3 covers 14 residues. Trimming removed 4 bases from V and 7 bases from J, with 18 bases in between. Together with reference TRBV5-1 and TRBJ2-7, the CDR3 gives the full variable domain: KAGVTQTPRYLIKTRGQQVTLSCSPISGHRSVSWYQQTPGQGLQFLFEYFSETQRNKGNFPGRFSGRQFSNSRSEMNVSTLELGDSALYLCASSPRGGTGEQYFGPGTRLTVT.

The rearrangement links TRBV10-3 to TRBJ2-3; the match to TRBD2 covers 11 bases. The V segment lost 8 bases and the J segment 3 bases; nucleotides outside the gene matches: 4. The CDR3 has 14 residues. The germline CDR1 and CDR2 sequences are ENHRY and SYGVKD. Here the CDR3 reads CAIRLAGGTDTQYF. For the CDR3, the DNA is TGTGCCATCCGGTTAGCGGGAGGGACAGATACGCAGTATTTT.